Shown below are 7 T cell receptor beta chains from a single sample sequenced in a study of T cells expressing NK-cell markers (TCRdb year 2020). Library construction relied on 5' RACE. Data came from an Illumina HiSeq 2000. TCRdb reprocessed the reads, so every CDR3 protein sequence counts as one entry and DNA is not shown. The sample's own table lists a few hundred thousand distinct CDR3 sequences. The top ten constitute under 0.5% of the sample. Sequenced material: blood T cells: a sorted CD56 or NKG2C T cell subset, CD4+ or CD8+ T cells, or bulk PBMC T cells (not recorded which). The receptors derive from a man aged 18 to 30 in good health. Donor details come from another sample of the same person, matched by shared clones.

The chain has TRBV7-2 and TRBJ2-3. This CDR3 spans 12 amino acids. Germline CDR1 reads SGHTA; CDR2 reads FQGNSA. The CDR3: CASSPYEDTQYF.

The CDR3 loop is CASSSRGVQYF. V usage is TRBV4-3 and J usage is TRBJ2-5; the TCRdb D gene call, TRBD1, has no DNA to confirm it. Germline V gene sequence: CDR1 LGHNA, CDR2 YSLEER. The CDR3 totals 11 residues.

The chain joins TRBV15 to TRBJ1-2; absent DNA, TCRdb's TRBD1 call cannot be checked. Looked up from germline, CDR1 is LNHNV and CDR2 is YYDKDF (reference sequence). The CDR3 totals 16 residues. This CDR3 reads CATSRAVQVKGVGYTF.

The chain carries TRBV9 and TRBJ1-1; TCRdb gives TRBD1 as the D gene, but with no DNA this cannot be confirmed. Germline V CDR1 and CDR2: SGDLS, YYNGEE. The CDR3 spans 14 residues. The CDR3 sequence is CASSVGGVGTEAFF.

The rearrangement uses TRBV19 and TRBJ2-1; TCRdb selects TRBD2, and the lack of DNA leaves this call unchecked. CDR3 size: 15 residues. CDR1 LNHDA and CDR2 SQIVND come from the germline V gene (reference sequence). The CDR3 sequence: CASSPSGRIDNEQFF.

The J gene is TRBJ2-7, the V gene TRBV19; the TRBD1 assignment by TCRdb is unverifiable without DNA. Germline CDR1 and CDR2: LNHDA and SQIVND (reference sequence). The CDR3 spans 15 residues. The CDR3 reads CASSIGQGIYYEQYF.

V usage is TRBV7-2 and J usage is TRBJ1-2. Per germline, CDR1 SGHTA and CDR2 FQGNSA. This CDR3 is 13 amino acids long. CDR3: CASSFRANYGYTF. Complete variable domain (other parts from reference TRBV7-2 and TRBJ1-2): GAGVSQSPSNKVTEKGKDVELRCDPISGHTALYWYRQSLGQGLEFLIYFQGNSAPDKSGLPSDRFSAERTGGSVSTLTIQRTQQEDSAVYLCASSFRANYGYTFGSGTRLTVV.